The present T cell receptor (beta chain) was sequenced within a study of PD-L1 blockade in urothelial cancer. Study details: Patients commenced atezolizumab in the mid-2010s, and it was given at 1,200 mg intravenously every 3 weeks.

V lost 2 bases to trimming and J lost 5 bases, with 18 bases between them. Germline assignment: CDR1 SGHTA and CDR2 FQGNSA. The CDR3 sequence is 16 residues long. Generated by immunoSEQ multiplex PCR, the TCRdb table keeps only in-frame clones and is missing some. This table holds some 50,000 clones, about 91% found once. This sequence originates from a man of 80 years or more with urothelial cancer. The material sequenced was PBMCs, taken around atezolizumab (anti-PD-L1) treatment. The V gene is TRBV7-2, the J gene TRBJ2-5; tentative D call: TRBD1 (5 bases). The CDR3 is CASSLMGYPGRETQYF. In DNA, the CDR3 is TGTGCCAGCAGCTTAATGGGCTACCCAGGGCGGGAGACCCAGTACTTC.